This is a list of T cell receptor beta chains from one sample in a study of T cell responses to AZD1222 COVID-19 vaccine. Sequenced by immunoSEQ multiplex PCR; TCRdb stores in-frame clones only, minus some. The table has over 100,000 clones, about 89% seen once; the top ten hold 5% to 7.5%. Material: peripheral blood, obtained on day 0 of AZD1222 vaccination. Receptors originate from an adult in good health. Each CDR3 is given with its conserved first and last residue. Fields, in order: V gene, J gene, clone size, D gene, CDR3 DNA, CDR3 protein. The D gene is left open where the match is weak. Expanded clones get a size class; other rows say once, few or many, or leave the size out.

V: TRBV3-1/TRBV3-2
J: TRBJ1-5
size: -
D: -
DNA: TGTGCCAGCAGCCAAGACGGGTGGGACAATCAGCCCCAGCATTTT
CDR3: CASSQDGWDNQPQHF

V: TRBV19
J: TRBJ1-1
size: -
D: -
DNA: TGTGCCAGTAGCCCAGGCTCTTATATGAACACTGAAGCTTTCTTT
CDR3: CASSPGSYMNTEAFF

V: TRBV7-8
J: TRBJ1-5
size: -
D: -
DNA: TGTGCCAGCAGCCCCGGCGCGCAGGGCGCCAATCAGCCCCAGCATTTT
CDR3: CASSPGAQGANQPQHF

V: TRBV5-1
J: TRBJ1-2
size: -
D: -
DNA: TGCGCCAGCAGCTTGGAAGGAAACTATGGCTACACCTTC
CDR3: CASSLEGNYGYTF

V: TRBV18
J: TRBJ1-1
size: -
D: -
DNA: TGTGCCAGCTCTCCCTACGAGGGGGACACTGAAGCTTTCTTT
CDR3: CASSPYEGDTEAFF

V: TRBV2
J: TRBJ1-1
size: -
D: -
DNA: TGTGCCAGCAGTGGCCCACAGGTTGTGAGGACTGAAGCTTTCTTT
CDR3: CASSGPQVVRTEAFF

V: TRBV7-7
J: TRBJ2-1
size: -
D: TRBD2
DNA: TGTGCTAGCAGCGCGGGGGGGAGCTCCTACAATGAGCAGTTCTTC
CDR3: CASSAGGSSYNEQFF

V: TRBV4-2
J: TRBJ2-1
size: -
D: -
DNA: TGTGCCAGCGGGTCCTGGCAGGGGTCCTACAATGAGCAGTTCTTC
CDR3: CASGSWQGSYNEQFF

V: TRBV14
J: TRBJ1-1
size: -
D: -
DNA: TGTGCCAGCAGCCAAGAATGGACCGGTGAAGCTTTCTTT
CDR3: CASSQEWTGEAFF

V: TRBV2
J: TRBJ1-1
size: once
D: -
DNA: TGTGCCAGCAGCGAGACGGGGGCGGGGTCCACTGAAGCTTTCTTT
CDR3: CASSETGAGSTEAFF

V: TRBV18
J: TRBJ1-1
size: -
D: -
DNA: TGTGCCAGCTCACCACTCGCTGAGGGCACTGAAGCTTTCTTT
CDR3: CASSPLAEGTEAFF

V: TRBV6-5
J: TRBJ1-2
size: -
D: -
DNA: TGTGCCAGCACTCAGGGACGGAACTATGGCTACACCTTC
CDR3: CASTQGRNYGYTF

V: TRBV7-6
J: TRBJ1-6
size: -
D: -
DNA: TGTGCCAGCAGCTTAGGGCAGGTCAGAAACGGGTCACCCCTCCACTTT
CDR3: CASSLGQVRNGSPLHF

V: TRBV13
J: TRBJ2-7
size: -
D: -
DNA: TGTGCCAGCAGCCCCCGAGGGAAAGGGTGGGACGAGCAGTACTTC
CDR3: CASSPRGKGWDEQYF

V: TRBV7-2
J: TRBJ2-7
size: -
D: TRBD1
DNA: TGTGCCAGCAGCTTAGGGGCCGGGACAGGGACCTACGAGCAGTACTTC
CDR3: CASSLGAGTGTYEQYF

V: TRBV24-1
J: TRBJ2-2
size: once
D: -
DNA: TGTGCCACCAGTGATTCCGGGAGAGGGTCCGGGGAGCTGTTTTTT
CDR3: CATSDSGRGSGELFF

V: TRBV9
J: TRBJ2-1
size: -
D: TRBD2
DNA: TGTGCCAGCAGCGTAGGTAGCGGGGGGGCCGGTGAGCAGTTCTTC
CDR3: CASSVGSGGAGEQFF

V: TRBV19
J: TRBJ2-5
size: -
D: -
DNA: TGTGCCAGTAGTAGGGCCTTTGGGCCCCAGTACTTC
CDR3: CASSRAFGPQYF

V: TRBV4-1
J: TRBJ1-1
size: once
D: -
DNA: TGCGCCAGCAGCCAAGAATCCGGCCATGGAGCTTTCTTT
CDR3: CASSQESGHGAFF

V: TRBV5-1
J: TRBJ2-1
size: -
D: TRBD2
DNA: TGCGCCAGCAGCTTTAGCGGGGGGCGGTCCTACAATGAGCAGTTCTTC
CDR3: CASSFSGGRSYNEQFF

V: TRBV5-6
J: TRBJ1-1
size: -
D: -
DNA: TGTGCCAGCAGCTGGACCGTGAACACTGAAGCTTTCTTT
CDR3: CASSWTVNTEAFF

V: TRBV30
J: TRBJ2-4
size: -
D: -
DNA: TGTGCCTGGACCCCGGGCACCCAAAACATTCAGTACTTC
CDR3: CAWTPGTQNIQYF

V: TRBV11-1
J: TRBJ1-1
size: once
D: TRBD1
DNA: TGTGCCAGCAGCTTAGATTTGGCAGGGGGCACTGAAGCTTTCTTT
CDR3: CASSLDLAGGTEAFF

V: TRBV18
J: TRBJ1-5
size: -
D: -
DNA: TGTGCCAGCTCACCCAAATTGGGGGGCCAGCCCCAGCATTTT
CDR3: CASSPKLGGQPQHF

V: TRBV9
J: TRBJ1-3
size: -
D: -
DNA: TGTGCCAGCAGCGTAGATGAGAGGGGTTATGGAAACACCATATATTTT
CDR3: CASSVDERGYGNTIYF

V: TRBV5-1
J: TRBJ1-6
size: -
D: -
DNA: TGCGCCAGCAGCCCCTTGGGAGGGGGAACGTCACCCCTCCACTTT
CDR3: CASSPLGGGTSPLHF

V: TRBV5-1
J: TRBJ1-2
size: -
D: -
DNA: TGCGCCAGCAGCTTGGGACAGGCGAACTATGGCTACACCTTC
CDR3: CASSLGQANYGYTF

V: TRBV2
J: TRBJ1-3
size: once
D: TRBD1
DNA: TGTGCCACCGAGATACAGGGGACTGGAAACACCATATATTTT
CDR3: CATEIQGTGNTIYF

V: TRBV11-1
J: TRBJ1-1
size: once
D: -
DNA: TGTGCCAGCAGCTCGAGTGGAGGCACTGAAGCTTTCTTT
CDR3: CASSSSGGTEAFF

V: TRBV7-9
J: TRBJ1-1
size: few
D: -
DNA: TGTGCCAGCCGTGGCCAGTCGAACACTGAAGCTTTCTTT
CDR3: CASRGQSNTEAFF

V: TRBV4-2
J: TRBJ2-7
size: -
D: TRBD1
DNA: TGTGCCAGCAGCCAACCCGCGGGACAGGGGTCCTACGAGCAGTACTTC
CDR3: CASSQPAGQGSYEQYF

V: TRBV7-2
J: TRBJ1-4
size: -
D: TRBD1
DNA: TGTGCCAGCAGACCCTTCGACAGGGGGGATGGTGAAAAACTGTTTTTT
CDR3: CASRPFDRGDGEKLFF

V: TRBV4-1
J: TRBJ1-5
size: -
D: -
DNA: TGCGCCAGCAGCCAAGTAAGTGTTGGGGTTCAGCCCCAGCATTTT
CDR3: CASSQVSVGVQPQHF

V: TRBV6-2/TRBV6-3
J: TRBJ2-7
size: -
D: -
DNA: TGTGCCAGCAGTAGCGGAACCCAGGGGCGGGCCGGCGAGCAGTACTTC
CDR3: CASSSGTQGRAGEQYF

V: TRBV7-9
J: TRBJ1-1
size: -
D: -
DNA: TGTGCCAGCAGCTTTCCGGACAGTTTGAACACTGAAGCTTTCTTT
CDR3: CASSFPDSLNTEAFF

V: TRBV6-2/TRBV6-3
J: TRBJ1-1
size: few
D: TRBD1
DNA: TGTGCCAGCAGTTCACAGGGGGTGCACAACACTGAAGCTTTCTTT
CDR3: CASSSQGVHNTEAFF

V: TRBV5-6
J: TRBJ2-7
size: -
D: -
DNA: TGTGCCAGCAGCTTCACGGGGGTCAACTACGAGCAGTACTTC
CDR3: CASSFTGVNYEQYF

V: TRBV24-1
J: TRBJ2-3
size: -
D: -
DNA: TGTGCCACCAGTGATAGGGCAGGTAGGGGAACAGATACGCAGTATTTT
CDR3: CATSDRAGRGTDTQYF

V: TRBV7-9
J: TRBJ1-4
size: -
D: -
DNA: TGTGCCAGCAGTGGGGCAACTAATGAAAAACTGTTTTTT
CDR3: CASSGATNEKLFF

V: TRBV6-4
J: TRBJ1-1
size: -
D: -
DNA: TGTGCCAGCAGTGACTCGGGCTACACTGAAGCTTTCTTT
CDR3: CASSDSGYTEAFF

V: TRBV7-2
J: TRBJ2-7
size: -
D: -
DNA: TGTGCCAGCAGCCCGTTCCAGGATTACTACGAGCAGTACTTC
CDR3: CASSPFQDYYEQYF

V: TRBV18
J: TRBJ1-3
size: -
D: -
DNA: TGTGCCAGCTCACCCCGCACCGATCCAACGGGGATCGGTAACACCATATATTTT
CDR3: CASSPRTDPTGIGNTIYF

V: TRBV7-9
J: TRBJ1-1
size: -
D: -
DNA: TGTGCCAGCAGCTTAGCGGTTGGTTATGAAGCTTTCTTT
CDR3: CASSLAVGYEAFF

V: TRBV5-6
J: TRBJ1-2
size: -
D: TRBD1
DNA: TGTGCCAGCAGCTGGGCCGGGACAGGGCCTGGCTACACCTTC
CDR3: CASSWAGTGPGYTF

V: TRBV19
J: TRBJ1-5
size: -
D: -
DNA: TGTGCCAGTAGTCTCAGCAACTATCAGCCCCAGCATTTT
CDR3: CASSLSNYQPQHF

V: TRBV23-1
J: TRBJ1-2
size: -
D: -
DNA: TGCGCCAGCAGTCAATCGTCGATTCTCACCGGTACTTATGGCTACACCTTC
CDR3: CASSQSSILTGTYGYTF

V: TRBV6-5
J: TRBJ1-2
size: -
D: -
DNA: TGTGCCAGCAGTTACTCCGGGGGGCATGGCTACACCTTC
CDR3: CASSYSGGHGYTF

V: TRBV29-1
J: TRBJ2-1
size: -
D: TRBD2
DNA: TGCAGCGGATACGGGACTACGACAAGTGGTGAGCAGTTCTTC
CDR3: CSGYGTTTSGEQFF

V: TRBV9
J: TRBJ2-7
size: -
D: TRBD2
DNA: TGTGCCAGCAGCGTAATGGGAGGGGACGAGCAGTACTTC
CDR3: CASSVMGGDEQYF

V: TRBV30
J: TRBJ1-1
size: -
D: -
DNA: TGTGCCTGGAAAGCTGACAGTATGAACACTGAAGCTTTCTTT
CDR3: CAWKADSMNTEAFF

V: TRBV5-1
J: TRBJ1-5
size: -
D: -
DNA: TGCGCCAGCAGCTTGGATCCGTTGATACCAGATCAGCCCCAGCATTTT
CDR3: CASSLDPLIPDQPQHF

V: TRBV5-4
J: TRBJ2-7
size: -
D: -
DNA: TGTGCCAGCAGCTTGGACCCCGCAGGGTTCTACGAGCAGTACTTC
CDR3: CASSLDPAGFYEQYF

V: TRBV18
J: TRBJ1-1
size: -
D: TRBD1
DNA: TGTGCCAGCTCACGACAGACAGGGATGAACACTGAAGCTTTCTTT
CDR3: CASSRQTGMNTEAFF

V: TRBV18
J: TRBJ2-1
size: -
D: -
DNA: TGTGCCAGCTCACCGGGGGGTAATGAGCAGTTCTTC
CDR3: CASSPGGNEQFF

V: TRBV5-4
J: TRBJ2-7
size: -
D: -
DNA: TGTGCCAGCAGCTTTGACAGGTACGAGCAGTACTTC
CDR3: CASSFDRYEQYF